This T cell receptor beta chain comes out of a study of T-cell memory formation after mild COVID-19 (dated by TCRdb to the early 2020s). A note on the overall study: TCR sequence clusters from the two donors were largely donor specific. In two donors, T-cell clones that expanded and contracted after mild COVID-19 were followed by sequencing TCRalpha and TCRbeta repertoires longitudinally. The cohort was made up of two young adult volunteers, one female and one male, who were previously healthy.

The CDR3 goes from the cysteine to the phenylalanine over 16 residues. The kept DNA is CDR3 alone, 48 bases in frame from the first base. Trimming removed 0 bases from V and 8 bases from J; the gene matches leave 9 bases unexplained. Sequences MGHRA (CDR1) and YSYEKL (CDR2) are obtained from the germline V gene. Study-wide conclusions, independent of this receptor: Contracting CD4+ clones appeared mostly in the CM and EM memory subsets, whereas CD8+ clones were enriched in EMRA. Only a couple of mild cases were covered by the study, and larger cohorts that include severe cases with pre-infection samples were considered necessary. The second-wave clones that peaked on day 37 were not confirmed to be SARS-CoV-2 specific. Clones contracting from day 15 to 85 had balanced CD4/CD8 phenotypes, while a second wave expanding from day 15 to 37 was biased towards CD4+. The detection of some responding clones in pre-infection memory suggests that pre-existing cross-reactive memory T cells joined the SARS-CoV-2 response.

Ficoll-Paque density gradient centrifugation was the method used to isolate PBMCs. Sequencing instrument: Illumina NovaSeq 6000. TCRalpha and TCRbeta cDNA libraries were built by 5'RACE with constant-segment primers, adding sample barcodes and unique molecular identifiers. RNA was extracted from every sample with Trizol reagent. Amplification of the libraries took two PCR steps, and the second step added a second sample barcode plus Illumina TruSeq adapters. Sequencing of libraries was performed on an Illumina NovaSeq with 2 x 150 bp paired-end reads. Per the authors' processing: The reads were demultiplexed and collapsed into UMI-guided consensus sequences using migec v1.2.7. Using mixcr v2.1.11, UMI consensuses were aligned to TRA and TRB V and J templates and then assembled into clonotypes. A clonotype was counted as expanded or contracted only if both edgeR and NoisET called the change significant, with noise models trained on biological replicates. For edgeR calls, a false discovery rate-adjusted p below 0.01 and a log2 fold-change threshold of 1 were applied. As an exploratory analysis of dynamics, max-normalized trajectories of the 1000 most abundant clonotypes were examined by PCA with hierarchical clustering. The CD4 or CD8 phenotype of responding clones was assigned using the separately sequenced CD4+ and CD8+ repertoires. TCRdb reprocessed the public reads (quality trimming at Q25 with fastp, clone calling with MiXCR) and kept in-frame beta chains. Rows merge per CDR3 protein into single entries with the most common DNA and genes. None of the V and J calls come from the authors' own analysis; TCRdb made them. Here the sample has about 310,000 distinct CDR3 sequences; less than 20% occur a single time. Together, the top ten hold over 20% of the sample.

There are a few counts of this clonotype. Its recognized antigen is unknown. Base quality data are lacking; no much larger clone is found one base away. Material for sequencing was PBMCs or a T cell subset sorted from them (not recorded which). Recombination joined TRBV4-1 with TRBJ2-2; TRBD2 matches 7 bases in the middle. The TCR originated in a man between 18 and 35 years old who had mild COVID-19 (a few samples of this study predate the infection). The sample titles of this study are shuffled in the database, so cell type and time point are left out; the donor was told from shared clones. The CDR3 here reads CASSQDPTSGGGELFF. The bases read TGCGCCAGCAGCCAAGATCCCACCTCGGGGGGAGGGGAGCTGTTTTTT.